This TCR beta chain was captured in a study of blood T cell repertoires in COVID-19. Study-wide background: COVID-19 samples from acute and convalescent phases originated in the United States, Italy and Spain.

Under the authors' procedure: Quantification of nucleated cells was approximated via reference gene primer amplification. Profiling relied on immunoSEQ multiplex PCR, and the TCRdb table lists in-frame clones only, not all of them. Clone size and V and J calls were adopted from that table, with D and trimming inferred from the DNA. The sample has about 270,000 clones, 75% to 90% seen once; the top ten hold 2.4%. The CDR3 spans 12 residues. V lost 4 bases, J lost 4 bases, and 2 bases stayed unmatched. In germline, CDR1 is SGHRS, CDR2 YFSETQ. The chain is built from TRBV5-1 and TRBJ2-7; 7 bases are a match to TRBD1. This sequence was found in a woman in her late teens or twenties who had recovered from COVID-19. The sample taken for sequencing was PBMCs or T cells enriched from blood (not recorded which). The CDR3 bases are TGCGCCAGCAGCAAGGGACAGTACGAGCAGTACTTC. It codes for CASSKGQYEQYF.